This TCR beta chain was obtained from a study of T cell repertoires in cytomegalovirus infection. Turning to the study itself: Alongside well-studied HLA-B-restricted CMV epitopes, recently identified HLA-C-restricted CMV epitopes were also used. Public TCR beta signatures provided an indication of both CMV infection and a matching HLA type.

The CDR3 is 17 amino acids. Germline CDR1 is SEHNR and CDR2 is FQNEAQ (reference sequence). V gave up 5 bases and J gave up 0 bases, with 16 bases separating them. General study results and limits: The cumulative frequency of public TCR beta families identified carriers of CMV plus the relevant HLA. It was HLA-C-restricted CMV-specific TCR beta clonotypes that dominated the response ex vivo.

This clonotype has at least ten counts. The target antigen is unknown. A single record per CDR3 protein comes from TCRdb applying MiXCR to the reads. The table includes about 770,000 distinct CDR3 sequences, around 29% detected once. V usage is TRBV7-9 and J usage is TRBJ1-4; TRBD1 might be the D (6 bases). The specimen was cultured CD8+ T cells from PBMCs, collected from culture after CMV antigen stimulation. The receptor was derived from a human donor in good health (CMV status not recorded). Some clones in this sample may be carry-over from other donors' samples. CDR3 region: CASSPKRGGATNEKLFF. The CDR3 bases are TGTGCCAGCAGCCCAAAAAGGGGGGGGGCAACTAATGAAAAACTGTTTTTT.